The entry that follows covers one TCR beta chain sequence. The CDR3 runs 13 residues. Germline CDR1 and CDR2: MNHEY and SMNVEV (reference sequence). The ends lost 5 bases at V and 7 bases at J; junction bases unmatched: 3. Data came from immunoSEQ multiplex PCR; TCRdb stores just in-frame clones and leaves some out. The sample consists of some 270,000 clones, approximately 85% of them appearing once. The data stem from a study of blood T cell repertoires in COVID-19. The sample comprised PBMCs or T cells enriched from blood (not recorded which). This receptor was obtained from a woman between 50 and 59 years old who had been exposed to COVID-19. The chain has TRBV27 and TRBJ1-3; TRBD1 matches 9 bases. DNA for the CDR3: TGTGCCAGCAGTATGACAGGGGGGAACACCATATATTTT. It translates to CASSMTGGNTIYF.